The clone carrying this T cell receptor (beta chain) was seen a few times. Study processing details: Cell counts per sample came from amplifying reference gene primers. Repertoires were generated with immunoSEQ multiplex PCR, while TCRdb's copy carries only in-frame clones and drops some. The DNA gave D and trimming, while V, J and clone size come from that table. The profile shows 250,000 to 300,000 clones, around 88% of them singletons. This entry belongs to a study of blood T cell repertoires in COVID-19. About the research overall: Sites in the United States, Italy and Spain provided acute and convalescent COVID-19 samples. The analysed material was cDNA or gDNA that came from T cells, B-cell-depleted T cells, or PBMCs.

Germline-derived CDR1 and CDR2 are SGHRS and YFSETQ. V lost 2 bases and J lost 8, with 14 bases in between. The CDR3 sequence is 14 residues long. The TCR comes from a woman aged 30 to 39 who had recovered from COVID-19. The chain combines TRBV5-1 with TRBJ2-1; TRBD1 is a possible D gene (6 bases). Sequencing was performed on peripheral blood. The CDR3 region is CASSLWGPGDEQFF. DNA of the CDR3: TGCGCCAGCAGCTTATGGGGCCCAGGGGATGAGCAGTTCTTC.